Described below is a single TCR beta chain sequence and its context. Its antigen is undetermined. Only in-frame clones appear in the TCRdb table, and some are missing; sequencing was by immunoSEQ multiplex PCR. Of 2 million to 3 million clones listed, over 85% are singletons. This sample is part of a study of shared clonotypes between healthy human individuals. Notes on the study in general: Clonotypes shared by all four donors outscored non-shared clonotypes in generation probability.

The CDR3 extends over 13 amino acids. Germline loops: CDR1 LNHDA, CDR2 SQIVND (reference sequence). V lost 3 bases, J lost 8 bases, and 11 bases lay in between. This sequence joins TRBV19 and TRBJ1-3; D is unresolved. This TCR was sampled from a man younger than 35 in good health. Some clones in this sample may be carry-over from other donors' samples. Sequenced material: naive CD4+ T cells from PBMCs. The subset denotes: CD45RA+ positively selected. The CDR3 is CASSIRDLDTIYF. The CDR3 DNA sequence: TGTGCCAGTAGTATCCGGGATCTGGACACCATATATTTT.